This paragraph reports one T cell receptor beta chain. This specimen belongs to a study of blood T cell repertoires in COVID-19. Overall study context: Nucleic acid was either cDNA or gDNA, and it came from T cells, B-cell-depleted T cells, or PBMCs.

This CDR3 contains 14 residues. The V segment lost 5 bases and the J segment 6 bases; nucleotides outside the gene matches: 4. CDR1 is SGHVS, CDR2 FQNEAQ, per germline. Under the authors' procedure: Amplifying reference gene primers gave estimates of nucleated cell counts. TCRdb's table, derived via immunoSEQ multiplex PCR, lists solely in-frame clones and lacks some. The D gene and trimming were derived from the DNA, and the V and J assignments and clone size from that table. The sample contains several thousand clones, 86% of which appear only once. Sequencing used peripheral blood. The receptor was derived from a human donor with active COVID-19. The donor label of this sample is uncertain. This rearrangement joins TRBV7-8 to TRBJ2-4; 10 nucleotides agree with TRBD2. In DNA form, the CDR3 reads TGTGCCAGCAGCCCAAGCGGGAGGGGAAACATTCAGTACTTC. As protein: CASSPSGRGNIQYF.